This T cell receptor (beta chain) stems from a study of T cell repertoires in cytomegalovirus infection. Across the whole study: Evidence of both CMV infection and a matching HLA type came from public TCR beta signatures.

The germline CDR1 and CDR2 sequences are MGHDK and SYGVNS. The CDR3 loop spans 15 amino acids. With 3 bases removed from V and 12 bases from J, the gap between germline ends came to 21 bases. TCRdb redid the calling of the reads with MiXCR, one entry per CDR3 protein. The sample yields over 450,000 distinct CDR3 sequences, 11% seen once. This clonotype was detected a few times. This receptor was taken from a human donor in good health (CMV status not recorded). Some clones in this sample may be carry-over from other donors' samples. The V and J genes are TRBV25-1 and TRBJ2-1; D might be TRBD2 (5 bases). Sequences were obtained from PBMCs. As DNA, the CDR3 is TGTGCCAGCAGTGACCAGCGGCGACCTAACGAACCGCAGTTCTTC. This translates into CASSDQRRPNEPQFF.